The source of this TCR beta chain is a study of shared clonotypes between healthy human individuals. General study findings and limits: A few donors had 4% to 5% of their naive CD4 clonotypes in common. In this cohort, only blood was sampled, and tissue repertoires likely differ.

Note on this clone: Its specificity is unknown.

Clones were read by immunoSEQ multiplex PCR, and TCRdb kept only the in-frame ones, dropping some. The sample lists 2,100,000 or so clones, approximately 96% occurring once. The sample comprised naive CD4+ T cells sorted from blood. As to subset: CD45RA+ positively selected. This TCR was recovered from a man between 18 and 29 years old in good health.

The CDR3 DNA is TGTGCCAGCATGGCCAGGGGTTATGGAAACACCATATATTTT. This gives the protein CASMARGYGNTIYF. The V and J genes are TRBV2 and TRBJ1-3; D may be TRBD1 (6 bases). Per germline, CDR1 SNHLY and CDR2 FYNNEI. Trimming took 7 bases from V and 3 from J, leaving 13 bases between them. CDR3 length equals 14 residues.